This note documents a single TCR beta chain sequence. Trimming at V came to 5 bases and at J to 7 bases, leaving 14 bases not matched to a gene. The CDR3 consists of 17 residues. A J-beta primer mix and a sample-barcoded 5' primer were used in a second PCR of roughly 6 to 11 cycles. TCRdb ran MiXCR on the 5' RACE reads and lists one entry per CDR3 protein. The sample contains more than 750,000 distinct CDR3 sequences, 29% of which appear only once. These data belong to a study of blood T cells in healthy people across ages. These data were also filed under a second study, of T cells of mothers and their children.

V gene TRBV12-3 or TRBV12-4 combines with J gene TRBJ1-2, with 12 nucleotides matching TRBD1. This TCR derives from a woman in her 40s in good health. The sequencing sample was made of blood. The CDR3 here is CASSPRGQGALVSGYTF. The CDR3 nucleotides read TGTGCCAGCAGTCCCAGGGGACAGGGGGCGCTTGTTAGTGGCTACACCTTC.